One and the same sample provided the 9 T cell receptor beta chains below, sequenced in a study of shared clonotypes between healthy human individuals. Profiled with immunoSEQ multiplex PCR; TCRdb holds only in-frame clones, not every one. The sample includes 1.4 million or so clones, approximately 98.5% of them seen just once. The sequenced material came from naive CD4+ T cells sorted from blood. Subset noted: CD45RA+ positively selected. These receptor sequences come from a man aged 25-45 years in good health.

The chain couples TRBV9 to TRBJ1-5; possible D gene TRBD1, 5 bases. V was shortened by 3 bases and J by 4 bases, with 11 bases between the two germline ends. In germline, CDR1 is SGDLS, CDR2 YYNGEE. This CDR3 is 14 amino acids long. The CDR3 region has the DNA TGTGCCAGCAGCGCGAGTGGGGGGAATCAGCCCCAGCATTTT. Residues: CASSASGGNQPQHF.

This chain joins TRBV27 and TRBJ2-7; D is tentatively TRBD1 or TRBD2 (7 bases each). The germline gives CDR1 MNHEY, CDR2 SMNVEV (reference sequence). The CDR3 runs to 14 residues. Trimming stripped 8 bases from V and 1 base from J, with 15 bases between. The CDR3 sequence: CASGRDRISYEQYF. The DNA of the CDR3 is TGTGCCAGCGGGAGGGACAGAATTTCCTACGAGCAGTACTTC.

The chain uses TRBV2 and TRBJ2-7; no firm D call. The CDR3 loop spans 12 amino acids. V was trimmed by 6 bases and J by 3 bases, leaving 9 bases between them. Germline values: CDR1 SNHLY, CDR2 FYNNEI. The CDR3 nucleotides read TGTGCCAGCAGGGCTCAAGACTACGAGCAGTACTTC. It yields the protein CASRAQDYEQYF.

The chain joins TRBV9 to TRBJ2-7; 7 bases line up with TRBD2. The CDR3 has 15 amino acids. Germline CDR1 and CDR2: SGDLS and YYNGEE. J was trimmed by 5 bases and V by 0 bases; bases with no gene match: 8. The CDR3 DNA sequence: TGTGCCAGCAGCGTAGGTGGCGGGAGAGGGGACGAGCAGTACTTC. Its translation: CASSVGGGRGDEQYF.

The J gene is TRBJ1-5, the V gene TRBV27; D ambiguous. Trimming shortened V by 7 bases and J by 1 base, and 17 bases separated the two germline ends. CDR1 is MNHEY, CDR2 SMNVEV, per germline (reference sequence). This CDR3 is built from 16 residues. In DNA, the CDR3 is TGTGCCAGCACCACGGAGGGCGTCGGGAGCAATCAGCCCCAGCATTTT. It specifies CASTTEGVGSNQPQHF.

The chain combines TRBV19 with TRBJ2-1; D is ambiguous. The germline V and J ends were trimmed by 5 bases and 3 bases, with 17 bases remaining between them. This CDR3 spans 16 amino acids. Germline V gene lookup returns CDR1 LNHDA and CDR2 SQIVND (reference sequence). In DNA form, the CDR3 reads TGTGCCAGTAGTGTTTTAGCCAATAATTACTACAATGAGCAGTTCTTC. This codes for CASSVLANNYYNEQFF. Filled out from reference TRBV19 and TRBJ2-1, the complete variable domain reads DGGITQSPKYLFRKEGQNVTLSCEQNLNHDAMYWYRQDPGQGLRLIYYSQIVNDFQKGDIAEGYSVSREKKESFPLTVTSAQKNPTAFYLCASSVLANNYYNEQFFGPGTRLTVL.

This clone came up once. The V gene is TRBV6-1, the J gene TRBJ2-5, with 9 bases aligning to TRBD1. The CDR3 spans 16 residues. V lost 4 bases to trimming and J lost 1 base; unmatched junction nucleotides: 7. Germline V lookup: CDR1 MNHNS, CDR2 SASEGT. The CDR3 region has the DNA TGTGCCAGCAGTGCGAATCCGGGACAGGGCCAAGAGACCCAGTACTTC. Translated, it gives CASSANPGQGQETQYF.

The chain joins TRBV11-2 to TRBJ2-7, with a possible D match to TRBD1 (6 bases). This CDR3 contains 14 residues. Deletions cut 5 bases from V and 3 bases from J, with 14 bases between. Germline V gene lookup returns CDR1 SGHAT and CDR2 FQNNGV. CDR3 nucleotide sequence: TGTGCCAGCAGCCCCGGGGCAGGGGACTACGAGCAGTACTTC. Protein product: CASSPGAGDYEQYF.

This chain's CDR3 is CASSAGTYSYEQYF. In DNA form, the CDR3 reads TGTGCCAGCAGTGCTGGGACATACTCCTACGAGCAGTACTTC. The genes are TRBV2 and TRBJ2-7; D perhaps matches TRBD1 (6 bases). Germline V gene lookup returns CDR1 SNHLY and CDR2 FYNNEI. The CDR3 sequence is 14 residues long. Trimming stripped 4 bases from V and 0 bases from J, with 10 bases between.